These 3 T cell receptor beta chains share one sample of origin, sequenced in a study of T cells in Graves' hyperthyroidism and ophthalmopathy. Regions amplified from RNA transcripts were the TCR beta CDR3 regions. The HTBI primer set drove a first-round RT-PCR of the TCR CDR3. One entry per CDR3 protein, called by TCRdb with MiXCR from the multiplex PCR reads. The table has fewer than 850,000 distinct CDR3 sequences, around a sixth seen once. Sequenced: blood. The receptors derive from a man aged 45-60 years with Graves' hyperthyroidism.

This clonotype was counted ten times or more. This chain connects TRBV18 to TRBJ1-5, with no clear D. Between the trimmed V and J ends, which lost 8 bases and 1 base, there was a span of 12 bases. This CDR3 comprises 14 residues. CDR1 and CDR2 from the germline V gene are KGHSH and LQKENI. The chain's CDR3 is CASSPNRSNQPQHF. The CDR3, as DNA: TGTGCCAGCAGCCCCAACCGGAGCAATCAGCCCCAGCATTTT.

This clonotype was counted many times. The chain links TRBV7-9 to TRBJ2-7; 7 bases are shared with TRBD1. Germline V lookup: CDR1 SEHNR, CDR2 FQNEAQ (reference sequence). V lost 4 bases to trimming and J lost 2 bases; unmatched junction nucleotides: 8. This CDR3 has 15 amino acids. CDR3 DNA: TGTGCCAGCAGCTCGCCGACAGGGAAGACCTACGAGCAGTACTTC. It encodes CASSSPTGKTYEQYF.

This clonotype was found a few times. The J gene is TRBJ2-3, the V gene TRBV5-1; weak D call: TRBD2 (5 bases). Trimming stripped 4 bases from V and 2 bases from J, with 11 bases between. Germline V gives CDR1 SGHRS, CDR2 YFSETQ. The CDR3 spans 14 residues. CDR3 amino acids: CASSGERYTDTQYF. CDR3 DNA: TGCGCCAGCAGCGGTGAGCGGTACACAGATACGCAGTATTTT. Based on the CDR3 plus reference TRBV5-1 and TRBJ2-3, the full variable domain is KAGVTQTPRYLIKTRGQQVTLSCSPISGHRSVSWYQQTPGQGLQFLFEYFSETQRNKGNFPGRFSGRQFSNSRSEMNVSTLELGDSALYLCASSGERYTDTQYFGPGTRLTVL.